The TCR beta chain under discussion was sequenced for a study of CD8 T cells in ankylosing spondylitis. Germline CDR1 reads SGHRS; CDR2 reads YFSETQ. The CDR3 spans 14 residues. V was clipped by 0 bases and J by 8 bases; unmatched bases: 6. Findings and caveats of the study: The study identified a TCR beta motif of roughly eight highly homologous variants that appeared characteristic of ankylosing spondylitis blood.

TCRdb independently ran MiXCR on the 5' RACE reads; one entry per CDR3 protein. The table records 700,000 or so distinct CDR3 sequences, about 20% of them present only once. In this sample, this clonotype turned up a few times. Its target is unknown. The V and J genes are TRBV5-1 and TRBJ1-2; 8 nucleotides line up with TRBD1. Sample: blood, either unsorted or a sorted T cell fraction (not recorded which). The TCR originated in a male donor with ankylosing spondylitis. This CDR3 reads CASSLGDRGFGYTF. CDR3 DNA: TGCGCCAGCAGCTTGGGTGACAGGGGTTTCGGCTACACCTTC.